Sequencing of this T cell receptor (beta chain) was carried out in a study of blood T cell repertoires in COVID-19. Study-level information: The United States, Italy and Spain provided the acute and convalescent COVID-19 samples. Sources were T cells, B-cell-depleted T cells, or PBMCs; the material itself was cDNA or gDNA.

Profiled with immunoSEQ multiplex PCR; TCRdb holds only in-frame clones, not every one. The sample yields 300,000 to 400,000 clones, about nine tenths seen once. Cohort placement rested on clinical history that participants reported themselves. Recovered Cohort 3 donors showed two negative PCRs, clearance, or symptom resolution. CDR3 length: 18 residues. This clonotype originated in a man aged 55 to 70 who had recovered from COVID-19. V and J are TRBV21-1 and TRBJ1-3; no DNA check was done on the table's D call, TRBD1. TRBV21-1 is classified as a pseudogene. Sequenced sample: PBMCs or T cells enriched from blood (not recorded which). CDR3 region: CASSKAGDIQLSGNTIYF. In DNA form, the CDR3 reads TGTGCCAGCAGCAAAGCTGGCGACATCCAATTATCTGGAAACACCATATATTTT.